This TCR beta chain was identified in a study of CD8 T cells in ankylosing spondylitis. Overall study results and limits: Matched ankylosing spondylitis synovial fluid reportedly showed significant enrichment of disease-linked clones. Earlier literature documents some of the motif variants in reactive arthritis synovial fluid and blood. Blood of patients with ankylosing spondylitis appeared to be characterized by a TCR beta motif of several highly homologous variants.

In its sample, this clonotype was seen many times. As yet, its antigen is unknown. The V and J ends lost 5 bases and 7 bases, in that order; junction bases with no gene match: 6. The V gene's germline CDR1 is MNHEY and CDR2 SMNVEV (reference sequence). CDR3 size: 16 residues. Construction of TCR beta libraries was performed using quantitative 5'-RACE with molecular barcodes. TCRdb re-derived calls from the 5' RACE reads in MiXCR, one entry per CDR3 protein. The repertoire holds about 250,000 distinct CDR3 sequences, with 18% as singletons. This sequence joins TRBV27 and TRBJ2-1; 15 nucleotides agree with TRBD2. Sequenced sample: blood, either unsorted or a sorted T cell fraction (not recorded which). The clonotype was recovered from a male donor with ankylosing spondylitis or in good health (not recorded which). The CDR3 sequence: CASSLGTSGRSNEQFF. The CDR3 coding sequence is TGTGCCAGCAGTCTCGGGACTAGCGGGAGGTCGAATGAGCAGTTCTTC.